These T cell receptor beta chains were read from a single sample in a study of blood T cell repertoires in COVID-19. The protocol was immunoSEQ multiplex PCR, while the TCRdb copy is restricted to in-frame clones and leaves out a portion. Among around 200,000 clones listed, more than 75% were seen once. Sequencing was performed on peripheral blood. These receptors all come from a man aged 70-80 years with acute or convalescent COVID-19. The CDR3 runs from the conserved cysteine through the conserved F or W. The D gene is left open where the match is weak. Only part of the rows carry a size: once, few, many, or a class if the clone is expanded.

CDR3nt: TGTGCCAGCAGTTTCAGTTCGTCACTAGCGGGAGTAGGTGAGCAGTTCTTC
CDR3aa: CASSFSSSLAGVGEQFF
d_gene: TRBD2
j_gene: TRBJ2-1
v_gene: TRBV27
len: 17
abundance: once

CDR3nt: TGTGCCAGTGTGGCAGGGGGTGGAAACACCATATATTTT
CDR3aa: CASVAGGGNTIYF
d_gene: TRBD1
j_gene: TRBJ1-3
v_gene: TRBV19
len: 13
abundance: -

CDR3nt: TGTGCCAGCAGCGTAGAGGGGGCTAATTCACCCCTCCACTTT
CDR3aa: CASSVEGANSPLHF
d_gene: TRBD1
j_gene: TRBJ1-6
v_gene: TRBV9
len: 14
abundance: -

CDR3nt: TGTGCCAGCAGATCCGGGACAGAGTTTAATGAAAAACTGTTTTTT
CDR3aa: CASRSGTEFNEKLFF
d_gene: TRBD1
j_gene: TRBJ1-4
v_gene: TRBV6-5
len: 15
abundance: -

CDR3nt: TGTGCCAGCAGCTTAGAGAGGGCTTACGACGAAAAACTGTTTTTT
CDR3aa: CASSLERAYDEKLFF
d_gene: -
j_gene: TRBJ1-4
v_gene: TRBV7-2
len: 15
abundance: -

CDR3nt: TGCGCCAGCAGCCAAGGGGCTAGCGGGGGCCGGGATACGCAGTATTTT
CDR3aa: CASSQGASGGRDTQYF
d_gene: TRBD2
j_gene: TRBJ2-3
v_gene: TRBV4-3
len: 16
abundance: -

CDR3nt: TGTGCCAGCACCTCCGGGGCTAACTATGGCTACACCTTC
CDR3aa: CASTSGANYGYTF
d_gene: -
j_gene: TRBJ1-2
v_gene: TRBV9
len: 13
abundance: -

CDR3nt: TGCGCCAGCAGCCAAGACGCCAGGGAGGACGAGCAGTACTTC
CDR3aa: CASSQDAREDEQYF
d_gene: -
j_gene: TRBJ2-7
v_gene: TRBV4-1
len: 14
abundance: -

CDR3nt: TGTGCCAGCAGCGGACAGGTTGGGACCTCCATATATTTT
CDR3aa: CASSGQVGTSIYF
d_gene: TRBD1
j_gene: TRBJ1-3
v_gene: TRBV7-9
len: 13
abundance: -

CDR3nt: TGTGCCAGCAGCTTTCTTGACGGGGACTCTTACGAGCAGTACTTC
CDR3aa: CASSFLDGDSYEQYF
d_gene: -
j_gene: TRBJ2-7
v_gene: TRBV11-2
len: 15
abundance: -

CDR3nt: TGTGCCAGCAAATCCGGGACAGACTCACCCCTCCACTTT
CDR3aa: CASKSGTDSPLHF
d_gene: TRBD1
j_gene: TRBJ1-6
v_gene: TRBV28
len: 13
abundance: -

CDR3nt: TGTGCCACCAACGGAGCGCCAGCCTACGAGCAGTACTTC
CDR3aa: CATNGAPAYEQYF
d_gene: -
j_gene: TRBJ2-7
v_gene: TRBV24-1
len: 13
abundance: -

CDR3nt: TGCGCCAGCAGCCAGATTAGGACAGCGAGGGGTTCACCCCTCCACTTT
CDR3aa: CASSQIRTARGSPLHF
d_gene: -
j_gene: TRBJ1-6
v_gene: TRBV5-1
len: 16
abundance: -

CDR3nt: TGTGCCAGCAGCCGACAGGGCCCCGTTCTGGGGACTGAAGCTTTCTTT
CDR3aa: CASSRQGPVLGTEAFF
d_gene: TRBD1
j_gene: TRBJ1-1
v_gene: TRBV28
len: 16
abundance: -

CDR3nt: TGTGCCAGCGACCGACGGGGGGCTGGGGGCTACACCTTC
CDR3aa: CASDRRGAGGYTF
d_gene: -
j_gene: TRBJ1-2
v_gene: TRBV6-5
len: 13
abundance: -

CDR3nt: TGTGCCAGCAGCTTAGGAACACACACCGGGGAGCTGTTTTTT
CDR3aa: CASSLGTHTGELFF
d_gene: -
j_gene: TRBJ2-2
v_gene: TRBV11-3
len: 14
abundance: -

CDR3nt: TGCGCCAGCAGCTTGCGTAGCGCTATCGTCCAAGAGACCCAGTACTTC
CDR3aa: CASSLRSAIVQETQYF
d_gene: -
j_gene: TRBJ2-5
v_gene: TRBV5-1
len: 16
abundance: -

CDR3nt: TGCGCCAGCAGCTTGGCCACAGCCTATGGCTACACCTTC
CDR3aa: CASSLATAYGYTF
d_gene: -
j_gene: TRBJ1-2
v_gene: TRBV5-1
len: 13
abundance: -

CDR3nt: TGTGCCAGCAGTTTAAGGAGCAGGGGTAGGGACGAGCAGTACTTC
CDR3aa: CASSLRSRGRDEQYF
d_gene: -
j_gene: TRBJ2-7
v_gene: TRBV28
len: 15
abundance: -

CDR3nt: TGTGCCAGCAGATATGTGACTGGGGAGACCCAGTACTTC
CDR3aa: CASRYVTGETQYF
d_gene: -
j_gene: TRBJ2-5
v_gene: TRBV12-3/TRBV12-4
len: 13
abundance: -

CDR3nt: TGTGCCAGCAGTTACGGGACAGCGGAAAACGAGCAGTACTTC
CDR3aa: CASSYGTAENEQYF
d_gene: TRBD1
j_gene: TRBJ2-7
v_gene: TRBV6-5
len: 14
abundance: -

CDR3nt: TGTGCCAGCAGCCTCCAGTGGAGCACCTATGGCTACACCTTC
CDR3aa: CASSLQWSTYGYTF
d_gene: -
j_gene: TRBJ1-2
v_gene: TRBV7-2
len: 14
abundance: -

CDR3nt: TGTGCCAGCAGCCGTTTTTACGAGCAGTACTTC
CDR3aa: CASSRFYEQYF
d_gene: -
j_gene: TRBJ2-7
v_gene: TRBV11-2
len: 11
abundance: -

CDR3nt: TGTGCCAGCAGTGGTGGTAGTAGACAAGAGACCCAGTACTTC
CDR3aa: CASSGGSRQETQYF
d_gene: -
j_gene: TRBJ2-5
v_gene: TRBV2
len: 14
abundance: -

CDR3nt: TGTGCCAGCAGCCGATACAGGGGGCGCGATATCCCTGAAGCTTTCTTT
CDR3aa: CASSRYRGRDIPEAFF
d_gene: TRBD1
j_gene: TRBJ1-1
v_gene: TRBV14
len: 16
abundance: -

CDR3nt: TGTGCCAGCAGCGTAGTGACAGGGGGTCCTAAGGACAATGAGCAGTTCTTC
CDR3aa: CASSVVTGGPKDNEQFF
d_gene: TRBD1
j_gene: TRBJ2-1
v_gene: TRBV9
len: 17
abundance: few

CDR3nt: TGTGCCAGCAGCCTAGGACAGGTTTACTCCTACGAGCAGTACTTC
CDR3aa: CASSLGQVYSYEQYF
d_gene: TRBD1
j_gene: TRBJ2-7
v_gene: TRBV3-1/TRBV3-2
len: 15
abundance: -

CDR3nt: TGTGCCAGCAGACATAGTCGGGGAATCTCCTACGAGCAGTACTTC
CDR3aa: CASRHSRGISYEQYF
d_gene: -
j_gene: TRBJ2-7
v_gene: TRBV27
len: 15
abundance: -

CDR3nt: TGCGCCAGCAGCTTGAGATTAGGGACAGGGAAACACAATGAGCAGTTCTTC
CDR3aa: CASSLRLGTGKHNEQFF
d_gene: TRBD1
j_gene: TRBJ2-1
v_gene: TRBV5-1
len: 17
abundance: -

CDR3nt: TGTGCCAGCAGCCCACAGGGTAGGAATTCACCCCTCCACTTT
CDR3aa: CASSPQGRNSPLHF
d_gene: -
j_gene: TRBJ1-6
v_gene: TRBV7-2
len: 14
abundance: -

CDR3nt: TGTGCCTGGAGTTCTGCAGGGCCCCCAGATACGCAGTATTTT
CDR3aa: CAWSSAGPPDTQYF
d_gene: -
j_gene: TRBJ2-3
v_gene: TRBV30
len: 14
abundance: -

CDR3nt: TGTGCCAGCAGCCAAGTCCTGGGGGCGGACTATGGCTACACCTTC
CDR3aa: CASSQVLGADYGYTF
d_gene: -
j_gene: TRBJ1-2
v_gene: TRBV4-2
len: 15
abundance: -

CDR3nt: TGTGCCAGCAGTTCAGGGACAGGACCGACACAGCCCCAGCATTTT
CDR3aa: CASSSGTGPTQPQHF
d_gene: TRBD1
j_gene: TRBJ1-5
v_gene: TRBV28
len: 15
abundance: -